This T cell receptor (beta chain) was obtained from a study of post-analysis software for immune sequencing data. Study-wide results and caveats: Batch-matched samples strongly co-clustered by F measure. Higher frequency in patients than in controls was seen for about five TRBV segments, with TRBV5-6, TRBV5-1 and TRBV20-1 among them.

This clonotype was counted ten times or more. What it recognizes is unknown. Sequencing libraries made from TCR beta cDNA carried unique molecular identifiers. MiXCR was run by TCRdb on the PCR reads, yielding one entry per CDR3 protein. Among roughly 180,000 distinct CDR3 sequences listed, around 28% were seen once. This CDR3 has 12 amino acids. V shed 4 bases and J shed 5 bases, with 8 bases lying between them. Germline CDR1 is ENHRY and CDR2 is SYGVKD. J is TRBJ2-5 and V is TRBV10-3; either TRBD1 or TRBD2 may fit D (5 bases each). This receptor was obtained from a girl under 18 with multiple sclerosis. The sequenced sample was blood. The CDR3 DNA reads TGTGCCATCAGTGGGGGCGGGGAGACCCAGTACTTC. Translating it yields CAISGGGETQYF.